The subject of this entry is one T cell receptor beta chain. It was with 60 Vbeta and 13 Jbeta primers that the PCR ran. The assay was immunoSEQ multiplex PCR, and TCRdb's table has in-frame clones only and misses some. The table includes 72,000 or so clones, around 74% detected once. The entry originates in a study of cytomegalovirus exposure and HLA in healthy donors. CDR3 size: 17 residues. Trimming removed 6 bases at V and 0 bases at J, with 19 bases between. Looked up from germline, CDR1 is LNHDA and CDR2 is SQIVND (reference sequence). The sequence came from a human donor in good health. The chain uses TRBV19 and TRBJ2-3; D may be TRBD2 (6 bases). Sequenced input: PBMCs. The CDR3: CASSRGLMLASTDTQYF. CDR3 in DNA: TGTGCCAGTAGCCGGGGGTTGATGCTTGCTAGCACAGATACGCAGTATTTT.